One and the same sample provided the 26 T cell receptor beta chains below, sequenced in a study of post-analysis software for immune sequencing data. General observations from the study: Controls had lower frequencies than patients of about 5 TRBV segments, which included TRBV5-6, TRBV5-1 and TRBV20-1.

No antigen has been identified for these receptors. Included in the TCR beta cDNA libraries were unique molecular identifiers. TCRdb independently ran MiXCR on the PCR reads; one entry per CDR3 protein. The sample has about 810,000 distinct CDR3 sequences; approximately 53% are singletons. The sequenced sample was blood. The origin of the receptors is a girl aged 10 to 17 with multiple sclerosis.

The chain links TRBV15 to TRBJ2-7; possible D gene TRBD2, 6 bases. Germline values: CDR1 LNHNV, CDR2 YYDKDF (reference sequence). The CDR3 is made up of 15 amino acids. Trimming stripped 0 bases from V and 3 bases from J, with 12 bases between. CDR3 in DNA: TGTGCCACCAGCAGAGATCCGGGAGTAGGCTACGAGCAGTACTTC. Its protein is CATSRDPGVGYEQYF.

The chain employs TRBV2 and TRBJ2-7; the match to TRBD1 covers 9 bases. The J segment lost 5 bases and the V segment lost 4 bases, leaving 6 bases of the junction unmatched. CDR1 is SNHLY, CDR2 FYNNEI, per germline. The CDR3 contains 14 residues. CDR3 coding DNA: TGTGCCAGCAGTGCACAGGGGGCAAGGGACGAGCAGTACTTC. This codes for CASSAQGARDEQYF.

The CDR3 DNA reads TGCAGTGCCCCGGGGCTCCCTAACTATGGCTACACCTTC. Its translation: CSAPGLPNYGYTF. This chain joins TRBV20-1 and TRBJ1-2; D possibly corresponds to TRBD1 (5 bases). This CDR3 is 13 amino acids long. V lost 6 bases, J lost 0 bases, and 11 bases lay in between. CDR1 and CDR2 (germline): DFQATT, SNEGSKA (reference sequence).

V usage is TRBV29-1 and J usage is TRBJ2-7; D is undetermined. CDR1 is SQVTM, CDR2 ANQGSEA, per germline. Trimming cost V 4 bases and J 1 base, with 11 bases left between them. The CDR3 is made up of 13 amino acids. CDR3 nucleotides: TGCAGCGTTGTAATGGACCTTTCCTACGAGCAGTACTTC. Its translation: CSVVMDLSYEQYF.

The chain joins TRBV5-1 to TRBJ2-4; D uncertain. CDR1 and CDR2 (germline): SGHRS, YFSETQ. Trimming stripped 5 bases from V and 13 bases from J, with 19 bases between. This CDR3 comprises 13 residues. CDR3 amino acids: CASRYGPALEQYF. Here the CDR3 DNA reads TGCGCCAGCAGATACGGACCCGCTCTGGAGCAGTACTTC.

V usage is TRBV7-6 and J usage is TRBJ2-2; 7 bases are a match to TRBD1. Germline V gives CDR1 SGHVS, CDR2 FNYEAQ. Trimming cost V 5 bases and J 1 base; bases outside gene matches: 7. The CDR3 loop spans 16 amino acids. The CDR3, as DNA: TGTGCCAGCAGCCCCTTAAACAGGGGGAACACCGGGGAGCTGTTTTTT. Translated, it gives CASSPLNRGNTGELFF.

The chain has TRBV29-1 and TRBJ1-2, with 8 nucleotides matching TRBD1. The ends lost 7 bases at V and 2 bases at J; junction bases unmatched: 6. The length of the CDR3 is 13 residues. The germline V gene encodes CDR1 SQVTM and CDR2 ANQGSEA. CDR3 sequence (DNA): TGCAGCGCCGTGGACAGGGAGAACTATGGCTACACCTTC. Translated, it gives CSAVDRENYGYTF.

Here the CDR3 DNA reads TGTGCTAGTGGGGGACCCGGGGGCACTGAAGCTTTCTTT. Amino acids: CASGGPGGTEAFF. The V call is TRBV12-5, the J call TRBJ1-1; D is perhaps TRBD1 (5 bases). V dropped 6 bases and J dropped 4 bases, with 12 bases sitting between them. Per the germline V gene, CDR1 is LGHNT and CDR2 is FRNRAP. This CDR3 comprises 13 residues.

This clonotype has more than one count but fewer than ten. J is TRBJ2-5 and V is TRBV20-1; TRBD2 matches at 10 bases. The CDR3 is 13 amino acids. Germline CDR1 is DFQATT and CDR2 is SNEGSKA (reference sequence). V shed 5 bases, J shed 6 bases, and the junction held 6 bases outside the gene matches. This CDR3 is CSASGLAVKTQYF. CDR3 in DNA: TGCAGTGCTTCCGGACTAGCGGTAAAGACCCAGTACTTC.

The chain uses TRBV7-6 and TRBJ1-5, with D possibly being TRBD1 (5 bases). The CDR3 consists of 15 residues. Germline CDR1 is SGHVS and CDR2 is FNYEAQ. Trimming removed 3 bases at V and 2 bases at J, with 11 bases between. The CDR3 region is CASSLNQGRNQPQHF. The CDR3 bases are TGTGCCAGCAGCTTGAATCAGGGACGCAATCAGCCCCAGCATTTT.

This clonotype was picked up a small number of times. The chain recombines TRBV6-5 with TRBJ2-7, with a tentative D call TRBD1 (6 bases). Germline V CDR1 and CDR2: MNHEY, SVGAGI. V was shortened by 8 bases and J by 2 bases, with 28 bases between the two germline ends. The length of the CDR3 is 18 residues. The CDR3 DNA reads TGTGCCAGCTCTATTCGACCCTCCCGGGACATACAAACCTACGAGCAGTACTTC. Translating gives CASSIRPSRDIQTYEQYF.

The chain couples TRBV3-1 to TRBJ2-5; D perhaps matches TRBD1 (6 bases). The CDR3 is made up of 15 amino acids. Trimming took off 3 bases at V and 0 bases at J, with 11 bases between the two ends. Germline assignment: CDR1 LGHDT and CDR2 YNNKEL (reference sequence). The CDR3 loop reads CASSQGHLYQETQYF. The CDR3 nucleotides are TGTGCCAGCAGCCAGGGACACCTGTACCAAGAGACCCAGTACTTC.

This CDR3 reads CATSRDSGMGTDTQYF. DNA for the CDR3: TGTGCCACCAGCAGAGATAGCGGGATGGGGACAGATACGCAGTATTTT. The chain combines TRBV15 with TRBJ2-3, with TRBD2 matching 8 bases. V shed 0 bases and J 3 bases; nucleotides not matched to a gene: 5. The CDR3 covers 16 residues. The germline gives CDR1 LNHNV, CDR2 YYDKDF (reference sequence).

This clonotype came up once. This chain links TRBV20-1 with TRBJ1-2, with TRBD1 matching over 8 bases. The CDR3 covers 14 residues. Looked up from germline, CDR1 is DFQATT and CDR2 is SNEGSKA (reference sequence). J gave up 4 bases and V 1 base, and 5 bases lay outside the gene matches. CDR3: CSARVDREVYGYTF. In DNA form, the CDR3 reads TGCAGTGCTAGAGTGGACAGGGAGGTCTATGGCTACACCTTC.

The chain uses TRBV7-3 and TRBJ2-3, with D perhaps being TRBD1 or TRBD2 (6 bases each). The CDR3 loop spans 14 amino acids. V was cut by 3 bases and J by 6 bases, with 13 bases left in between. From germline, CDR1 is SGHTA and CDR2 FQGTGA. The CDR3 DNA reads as TGTGCCAGCAGCTTCGGGAGAGGGGGGGATACGCAGTATTTT. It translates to CASSFGRGGDTQYF.

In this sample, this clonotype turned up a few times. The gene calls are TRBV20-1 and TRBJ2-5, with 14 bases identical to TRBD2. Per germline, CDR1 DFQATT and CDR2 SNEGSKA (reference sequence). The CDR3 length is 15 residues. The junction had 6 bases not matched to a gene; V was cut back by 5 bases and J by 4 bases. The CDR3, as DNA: TGCAGTGCTTGGGGACTAGCGGGAGCGGGAGAGACCCAGTACTTC. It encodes CSAWGLAGAGETQYF.

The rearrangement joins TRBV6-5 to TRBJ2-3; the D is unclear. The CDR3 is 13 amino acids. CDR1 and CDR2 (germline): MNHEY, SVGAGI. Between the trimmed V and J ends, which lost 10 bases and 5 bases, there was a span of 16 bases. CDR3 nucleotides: TGTGCCACCCACCCCCAAACGGGAGATACGCAGTATTTT. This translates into CATHPQTGDTQYF.

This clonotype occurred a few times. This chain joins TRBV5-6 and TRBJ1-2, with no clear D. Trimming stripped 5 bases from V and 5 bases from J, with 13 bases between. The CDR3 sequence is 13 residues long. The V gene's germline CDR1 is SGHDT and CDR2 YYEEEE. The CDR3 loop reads CASSTGEGYGYTF. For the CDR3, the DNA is TGTGCCAGCAGTACGGGCGAGGGATATGGCTACACCTTC.

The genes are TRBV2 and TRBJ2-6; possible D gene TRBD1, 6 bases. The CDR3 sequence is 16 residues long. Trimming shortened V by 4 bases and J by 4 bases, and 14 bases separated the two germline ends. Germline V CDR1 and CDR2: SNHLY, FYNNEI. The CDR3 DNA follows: TGTGCCAGCAGTGTTACCAGGGGCGCCGGGGCCAACGTCCTGACTTTC. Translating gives CASSVTRGAGANVLTF.

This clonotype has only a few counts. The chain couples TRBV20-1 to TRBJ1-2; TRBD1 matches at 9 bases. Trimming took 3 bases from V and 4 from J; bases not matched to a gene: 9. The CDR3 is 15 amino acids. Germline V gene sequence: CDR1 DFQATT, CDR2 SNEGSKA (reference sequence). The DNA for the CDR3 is TGCAGTGCTAGCCCAGGACAGGGGCCCAGCTATGGCTACACCTTC. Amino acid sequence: CSASPGQGPSYGYTF.

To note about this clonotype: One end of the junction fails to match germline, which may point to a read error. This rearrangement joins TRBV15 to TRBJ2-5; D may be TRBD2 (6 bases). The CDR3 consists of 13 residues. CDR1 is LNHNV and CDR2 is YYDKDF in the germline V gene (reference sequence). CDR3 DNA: TGTGCCACCAGCAGAGGTTCGGGAGAGGCCCAGTACTTC. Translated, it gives CATSRGSGEAQYF.

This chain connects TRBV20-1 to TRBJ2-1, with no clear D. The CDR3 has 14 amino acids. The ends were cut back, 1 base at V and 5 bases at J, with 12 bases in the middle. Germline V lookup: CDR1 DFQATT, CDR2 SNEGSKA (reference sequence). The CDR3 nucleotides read TGCAGTGCTAGAGCTACCGTTGTAGACAATGAGCAGTTCTTC. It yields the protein CSARATVVDNEQFF.

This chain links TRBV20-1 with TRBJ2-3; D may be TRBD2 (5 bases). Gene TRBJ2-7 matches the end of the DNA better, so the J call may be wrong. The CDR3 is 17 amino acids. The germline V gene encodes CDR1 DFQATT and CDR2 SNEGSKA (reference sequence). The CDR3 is CSARDLLVSSSTDTQYF. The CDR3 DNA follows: TGCAGTGCTAGAGATCTTTTAGTTTCCTCTAGCACAGATACGCAGTACTTC.

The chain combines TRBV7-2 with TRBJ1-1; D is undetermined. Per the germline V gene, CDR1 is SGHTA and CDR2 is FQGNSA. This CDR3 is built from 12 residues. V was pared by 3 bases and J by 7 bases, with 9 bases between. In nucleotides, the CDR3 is TGTGCCAGCAGCTTCGGGAGGCTTGAAGCTTTCTTT. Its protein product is CASSFGRLEAFF.

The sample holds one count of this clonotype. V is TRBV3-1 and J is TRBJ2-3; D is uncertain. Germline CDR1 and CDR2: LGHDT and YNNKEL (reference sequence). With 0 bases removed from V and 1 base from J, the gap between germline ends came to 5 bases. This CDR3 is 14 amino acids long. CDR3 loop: CASSQEDGTDTQYF. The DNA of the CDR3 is TGTGCCAGCAGCCAAGAGGACGGCACAGATACGCAGTATTTT.

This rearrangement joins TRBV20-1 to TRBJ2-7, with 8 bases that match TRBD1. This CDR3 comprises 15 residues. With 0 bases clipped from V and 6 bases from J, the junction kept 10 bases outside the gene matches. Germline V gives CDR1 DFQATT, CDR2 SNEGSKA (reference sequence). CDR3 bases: TGCAGTGCTAGAGAGGTCGCAGGGGGCCGAGGCGAGCAGTACTTC. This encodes CSAREVAGGRGEQYF.